This T cell receptor (beta chain) was documented in a study of T cells in Graves' hyperthyroidism and ophthalmopathy. PBMCs came from 9 to 10 ml fresh peripheral blood. The CDR3 is made up of 14 amino acids. The germline CDR1 and CDR2 sequences are ENHRY and SYGVKD. A remark on this clonotype: At one end, the junction sequence differs from germline, possibly due to a read error.

The source material, RNA transcripts, was used to amplify TCR beta CDR3 regions. The HTBI set primed first-round TCR CDR3 RT-PCR. One entry per CDR3 protein, called by TCRdb with MiXCR from the multiplex PCR reads. The profile shows approximately 210,000 distinct CDR3 sequences, about a sixth of them singletons. The chain combines TRBV10-3 with TRBJ1-1; D ambiguous. This clonotype was obtained from a man between 50 and 59 years old with Graves' hyperthyroidism. Specimen: blood. CDR3 region: CAIRAEEENAEAFF. As DNA, the CDR3 is TGTGCCATCAGAGCTGAAGAAGAGAACGCTGAAGCTTTCTTT.